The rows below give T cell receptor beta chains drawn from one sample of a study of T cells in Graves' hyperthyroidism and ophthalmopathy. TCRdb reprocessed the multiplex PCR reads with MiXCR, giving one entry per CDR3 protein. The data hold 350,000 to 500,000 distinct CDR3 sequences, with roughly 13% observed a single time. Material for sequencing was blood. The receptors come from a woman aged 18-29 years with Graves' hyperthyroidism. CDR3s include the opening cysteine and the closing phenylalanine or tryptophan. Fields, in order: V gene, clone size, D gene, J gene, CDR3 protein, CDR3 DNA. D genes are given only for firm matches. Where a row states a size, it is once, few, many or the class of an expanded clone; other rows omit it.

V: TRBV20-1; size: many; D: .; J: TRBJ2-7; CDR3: CSAQGDRREQYF; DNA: TGCAGTGCCCAGGGAGACAGGCGCGAGCAGTACTTC
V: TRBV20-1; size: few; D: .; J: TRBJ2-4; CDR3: CSASEGWGLAKNIQYF; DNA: TGCAGTGCTAGCGAGGGTTGGGGCCTAGCCAAAAACATTCAGTACTTC
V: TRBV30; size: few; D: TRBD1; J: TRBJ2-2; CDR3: CAWNRGLNTGELFF; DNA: TGTGCCTGGAACAGGGGCCTGAACACCGGGGAGCTGTTTTTT
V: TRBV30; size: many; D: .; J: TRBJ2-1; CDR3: CAWTHGPEQFF; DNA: TGTGCCTGGACCCACGGCCCTGAGCAGTTCTTC
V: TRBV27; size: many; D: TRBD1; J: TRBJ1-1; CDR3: CASKIDRGWSEAFF; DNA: TGTGCCAGCAAGATCGACAGGGGGTGGTCTGAAGCTTTCTTT
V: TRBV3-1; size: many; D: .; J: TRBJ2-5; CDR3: CASSQGGGVVLETQYF; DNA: TGTGCCAGCAGCCAAGGTGGAGGGGTTGTATTAGAGACCCAGTACTTC
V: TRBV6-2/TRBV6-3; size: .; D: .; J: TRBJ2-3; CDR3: CASSHLAGGGTDTQYF; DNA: TGTGCCAGCAGCCACCTGGCAGGCGGGGGCACAGATACGCAGTATTTT
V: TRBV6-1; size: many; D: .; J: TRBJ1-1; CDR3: CASSSLENTEAFF; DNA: TGTGCCAGCAGCTCCTTGGAAAACACTGAAGCTTTCTTT
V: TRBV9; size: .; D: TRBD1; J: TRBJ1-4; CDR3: CASSKGTGSNEKLFF; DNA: TGTGCCAGCAGCAAAGGGACAGGGAGTAATGAAAAACTGTTTTTT
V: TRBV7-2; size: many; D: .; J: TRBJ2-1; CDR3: CASSLGVRGSSYNEQFF; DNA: TGTGCCAGCAGCTTAGGGGTAAGGGGGAGCTCCTACAATGAGCAGTTCTTC
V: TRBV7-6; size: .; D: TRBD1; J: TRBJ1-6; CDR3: CASSRTGSYNSPLHF; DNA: TGTGCCAGCAGCCGGACAGGCTCCTATAATTCACCCCTCCACTTT